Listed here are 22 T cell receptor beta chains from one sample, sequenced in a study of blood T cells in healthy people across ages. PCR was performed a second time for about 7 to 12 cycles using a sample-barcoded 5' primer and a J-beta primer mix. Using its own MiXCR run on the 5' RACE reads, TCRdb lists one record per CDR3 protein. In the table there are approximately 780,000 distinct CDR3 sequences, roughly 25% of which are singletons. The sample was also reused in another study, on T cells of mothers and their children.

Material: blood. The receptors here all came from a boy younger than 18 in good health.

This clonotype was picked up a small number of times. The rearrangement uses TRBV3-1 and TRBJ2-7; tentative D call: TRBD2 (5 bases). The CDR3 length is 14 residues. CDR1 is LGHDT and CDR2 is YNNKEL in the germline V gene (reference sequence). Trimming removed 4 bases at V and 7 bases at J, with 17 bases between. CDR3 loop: CASSPRAGPGEQYF. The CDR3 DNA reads TGTGCCAGCAGCCCGAGGGCCGGCCCGGGAGAGCAGTACTTC.

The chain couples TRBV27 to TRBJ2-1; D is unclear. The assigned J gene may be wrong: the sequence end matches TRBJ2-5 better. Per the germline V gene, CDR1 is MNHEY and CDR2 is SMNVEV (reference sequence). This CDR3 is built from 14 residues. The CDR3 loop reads CASSTTRPQETQYF. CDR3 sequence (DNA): TGTGCCAGCAGTACGACCAGACCGCAGGAGACCCAGTACTTC.

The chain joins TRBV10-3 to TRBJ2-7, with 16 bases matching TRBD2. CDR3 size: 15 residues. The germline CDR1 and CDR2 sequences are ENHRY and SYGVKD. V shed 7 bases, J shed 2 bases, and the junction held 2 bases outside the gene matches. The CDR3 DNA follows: TGTGCCATCACCGGGACTAGCGGGGGGGCCTACGAGCAGTACTTC. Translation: CAITGTSGGAYEQYF.

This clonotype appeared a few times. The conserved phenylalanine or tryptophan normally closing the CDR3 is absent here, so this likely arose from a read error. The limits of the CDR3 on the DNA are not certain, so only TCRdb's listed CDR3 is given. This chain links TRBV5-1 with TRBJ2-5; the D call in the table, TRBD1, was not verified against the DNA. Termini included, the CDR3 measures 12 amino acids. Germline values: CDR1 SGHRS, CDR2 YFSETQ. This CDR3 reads CASSLEGTGGVI.

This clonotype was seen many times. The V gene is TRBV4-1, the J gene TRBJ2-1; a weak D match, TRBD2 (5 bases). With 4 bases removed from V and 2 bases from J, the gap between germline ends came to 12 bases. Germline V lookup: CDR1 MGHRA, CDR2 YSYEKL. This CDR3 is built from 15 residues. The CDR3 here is CASSLTGLTYNEQFF. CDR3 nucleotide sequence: TGCGCCAGCAGCCTTACGGGGTTGACCTACAATGAGCAGTTCTTC.

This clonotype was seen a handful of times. The CDR3 loop reads CASSLALTGVSYEQYF. CDR3 coding DNA: TGTGCCAGCAGTTTAGCGCTAACAGGGGTCTCCTACGAGCAGTACTTC. V and J are TRBV12-3 or TRBV12-4 and TRBJ2-7; TRBD1 matches 7 bases. This CDR3 has 16 residues. J gave up 0 bases and V 0 bases, and 5 bases lay outside the gene matches.

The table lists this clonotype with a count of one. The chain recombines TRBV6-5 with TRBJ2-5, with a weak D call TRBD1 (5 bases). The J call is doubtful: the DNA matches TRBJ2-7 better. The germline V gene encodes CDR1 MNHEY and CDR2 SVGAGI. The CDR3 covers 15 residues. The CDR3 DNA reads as TGTGCCAGCAGTTACTCGAGAGGACAAGCCTACGAGCAGTACTTC. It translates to CASSYSRGQAYEQYF.

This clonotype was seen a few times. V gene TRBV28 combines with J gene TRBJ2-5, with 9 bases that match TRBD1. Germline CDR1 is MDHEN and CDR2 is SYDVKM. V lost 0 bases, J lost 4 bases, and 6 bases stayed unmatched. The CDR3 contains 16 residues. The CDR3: CASSLWEGTGTETQYF. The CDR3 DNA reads TGTGCCAGCAGTTTATGGGAAGGGACAGGGACAGAGACCCAGTACTTC. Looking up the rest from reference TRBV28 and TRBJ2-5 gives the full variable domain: DVKVTQSSRYLVKRTGEKVFLECVQDMDHENMFWYRQDPGLGLRLIYFSYDVKMKEKGDIPEGYSVSREKKERFSLILESASTNQTSMYLCASSLWEGTGTETQYFGPGTRLLVL.

For the CDR3, the DNA is TGTGCAGGGAGCCACAGGACCTACGAGCAGTACTTC. The encoded protein is CAGSHRTYEQYF. The chain uses TRBV21-1 and TRBJ2-5; no check of the table's D call, TRBD1, against the DNA was made. TRBJ2-7 matches the DNA end more closely, so the J call is doubtful. TRBV21-1 is a pseudogene. The CDR3 consists of 12 residues.

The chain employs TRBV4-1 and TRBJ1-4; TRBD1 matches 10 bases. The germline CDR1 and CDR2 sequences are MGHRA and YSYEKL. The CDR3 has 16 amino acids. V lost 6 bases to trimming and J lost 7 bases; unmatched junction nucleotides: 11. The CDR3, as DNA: TGCGCCAGCAGTTTTCGATCCGGGACAGGGGTTGAAAAACTGTTTTTT. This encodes CASSFRSGTGVEKLFF.

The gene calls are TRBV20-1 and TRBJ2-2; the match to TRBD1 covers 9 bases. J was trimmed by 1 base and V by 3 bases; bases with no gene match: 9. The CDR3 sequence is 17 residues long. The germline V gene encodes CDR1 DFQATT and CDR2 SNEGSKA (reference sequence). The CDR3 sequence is CSASAWEGQGNTGELFF. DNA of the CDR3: TGCAGTGCTAGCGCCTGGGAGGGACAGGGGAACACCGGGGAGCTGTTTTTT.

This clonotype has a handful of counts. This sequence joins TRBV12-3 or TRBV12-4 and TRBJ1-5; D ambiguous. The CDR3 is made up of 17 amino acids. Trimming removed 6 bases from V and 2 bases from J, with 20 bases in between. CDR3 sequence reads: CASSEGWEAKGNQPQHF. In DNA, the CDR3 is TGTGCCAGCAGCGAAGGCTGGGAAGCGAAAGGCAATCAGCCCCAGCATTTT.

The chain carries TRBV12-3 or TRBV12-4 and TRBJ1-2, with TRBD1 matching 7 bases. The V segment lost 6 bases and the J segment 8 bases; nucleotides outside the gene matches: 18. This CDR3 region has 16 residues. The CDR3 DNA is TGTGCCAGCAGCTCCGACAGGGTTTCAAGTGTGTGGGGCTACACCTTC. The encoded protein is CASSSDRVSSVWGYTF.

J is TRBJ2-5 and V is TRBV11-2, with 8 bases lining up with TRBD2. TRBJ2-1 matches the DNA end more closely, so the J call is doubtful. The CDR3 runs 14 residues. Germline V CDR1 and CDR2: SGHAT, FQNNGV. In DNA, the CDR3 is TGTGCCAGCAGCTTACCCGGGGGGGTGAATGAGCAGTTCTTC. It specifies CASSLPGGVNEQFF.

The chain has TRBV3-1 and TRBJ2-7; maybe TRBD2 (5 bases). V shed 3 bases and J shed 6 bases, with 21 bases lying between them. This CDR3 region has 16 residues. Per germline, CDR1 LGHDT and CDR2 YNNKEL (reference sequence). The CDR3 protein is CASSHQSDSSLSEQYF. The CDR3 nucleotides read TGTGCCAGCAGCCACCAGTCGGACTCATCCCTCTCCGAGCAGTACTTC.

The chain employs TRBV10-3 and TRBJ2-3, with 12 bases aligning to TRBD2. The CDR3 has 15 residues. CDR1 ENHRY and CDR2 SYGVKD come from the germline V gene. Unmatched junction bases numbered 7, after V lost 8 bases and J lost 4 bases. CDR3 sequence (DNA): TGTGCCATCGGATCTAGCGGGGGGGCATCAGATACGCAGTATTTT. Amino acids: CAIGSSGGASDTQYF.

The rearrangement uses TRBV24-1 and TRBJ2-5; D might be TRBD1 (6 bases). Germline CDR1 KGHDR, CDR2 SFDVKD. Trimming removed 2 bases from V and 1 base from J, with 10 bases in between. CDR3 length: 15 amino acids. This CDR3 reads CATSDYRAGQETQYF. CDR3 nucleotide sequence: TGTGCCACCAGTGATTACAGGGCCGGCCAAGAGACCCAGTACTTC.

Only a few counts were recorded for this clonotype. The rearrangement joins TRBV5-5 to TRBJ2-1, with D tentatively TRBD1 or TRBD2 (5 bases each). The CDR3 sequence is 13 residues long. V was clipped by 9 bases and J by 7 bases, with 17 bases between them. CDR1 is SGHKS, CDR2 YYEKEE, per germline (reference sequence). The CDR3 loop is CAIGAEGKNEQFF. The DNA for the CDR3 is TGTGCCATCGGGGCCGAGGGGAAAAATGAGCAGTTCTTC. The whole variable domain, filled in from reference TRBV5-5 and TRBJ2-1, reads DAGVTQSPTHLIKTRGQQVTLRCSPISGHKSVSWYQQVLGQGPQFIFQYYEKEERGRGNFPDRFSARQFPNYSSELNVNALLLGDSALYLCAIGAEGKNEQFFGPGTRLTVL.

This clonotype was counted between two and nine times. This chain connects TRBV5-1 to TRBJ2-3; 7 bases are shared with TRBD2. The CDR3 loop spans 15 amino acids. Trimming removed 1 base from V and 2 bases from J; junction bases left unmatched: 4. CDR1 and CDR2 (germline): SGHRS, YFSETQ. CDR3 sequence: CASSLRGGTTDTQYF. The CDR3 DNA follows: TGCGCCAGCAGCTTGCGCGGGGGAACCACAGATACGCAGTATTTT.

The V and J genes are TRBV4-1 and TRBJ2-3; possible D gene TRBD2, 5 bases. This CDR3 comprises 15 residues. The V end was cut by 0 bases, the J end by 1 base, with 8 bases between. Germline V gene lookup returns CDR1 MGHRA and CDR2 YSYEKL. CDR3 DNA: TGCGCCAGCAGCCAAGAAGGGCGGGGCACAGATACGCAGTATTTT. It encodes CASSQEGRGTDTQYF.

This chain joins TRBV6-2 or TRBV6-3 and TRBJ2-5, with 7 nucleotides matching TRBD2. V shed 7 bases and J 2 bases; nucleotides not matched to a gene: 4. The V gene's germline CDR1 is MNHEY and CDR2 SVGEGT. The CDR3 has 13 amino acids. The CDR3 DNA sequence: TGTGCCAGCAAGCGGGGCACACAAGAGACCCAGTACTTC. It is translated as CASKRGTQETQYF.

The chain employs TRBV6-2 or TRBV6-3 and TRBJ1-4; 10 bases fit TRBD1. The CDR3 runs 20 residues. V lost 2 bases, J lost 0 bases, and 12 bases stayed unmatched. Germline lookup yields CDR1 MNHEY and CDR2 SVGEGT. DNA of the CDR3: TGTGCCAGCAGTTACCAATCGGGACAGGGGATAATGACAACTAATGAAAAACTGTTTTTT. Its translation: CASSYQSGQGIMTTNEKLFF.